A selection of T cell receptor beta chains follows, all from one sample in a study of blood T cell repertoires in COVID-19. TCRdb's table, derived via immunoSEQ multiplex PCR, lists solely in-frame clones and lacks some. The sample yields roughly 250,000 clones, more than 90% seen once. The sample comprised peripheral blood. These receptors all stem from a person in their late teens or twenties with COVID-19, enrolled during active disease. Both conserved end residues are part of each CDR3. The D gene is left open where the match is weak. Clone sizes are given selectively: once, few, many, or a class where the clone is expanded.

J	V	size	D	CDR3	DNA
TRBJ2-7	TRBV3-1/TRBV3-2	.	TRBD1	CASSERQGPYEQYF	TGTGCCAGCAGCGAAAGACAGGGGCCCTACGAGCAGTACTTC
TRBJ1-2	TRBV18	.	TRBD1	CASSLGQGEYYGYTF	TGTGCCAGCTCCCTGGGACAGGGGGAGTACTATGGCTACACCTTC
TRBJ1-1	TRBV7-8	.	TRBD1	CASRPPTGLNTEAFF	TGTGCCAGCAGACCGCCGACAGGGTTGAACACTGAAGCTTTCTTT
TRBJ2-1	TRBV4-1	.	.	CASSQGGGRRTYNEQFF	TGCGCCAGCAGCCAAGGTGGCGGCCGTAGAACCTACAATGAGCAGTTCTTC
TRBJ1-1	TRBV4-1	.	.	CASSPAERGGDTEAFF	TGCGCCAGCAGTCCGGCGGAACGGGGAGGGGACACTGAAGCTTTCTTT
TRBJ2-7	TRBV9	.	.	CASSPGPVSSYEQYF	TGTGCCAGCAGCCCGGGTCCGGTCAGCTCCTACGAGCAGTACTTC
TRBJ1-1	TRBV11-2	.	.	CASSPGQGNTEAFF	TGTGCCAGCAGCCCCGGGCAGGGAAACACTGAAGCTTTCTTT
TRBJ1-1	TRBV6-5	.	.	CASSWEGNTEAFF	TGTGCCAGCAGTTGGGAGGGGAACACTGAAGCTTTCTTT
TRBJ2-2	TRBV6-5	.	TRBD2	CASIPGLANTGELFF	TGTGCCAGCATTCCGGGACTAGCGAACACCGGGGAGCTGTTTTTT
TRBJ2-1	TRBV7-7	.	TRBD1	CASSCRDRGSYNEQFF	TGTGCCAGCAGCTGCCGGGACAGGGGGTCCTACAATGAGCAGTTCTTC
TRBJ1-5	TRBV13	.	.	CASSLGSGIQPQHF	TGTGCCAGCAGCTTAGGTAGCGGGATCCAGCCCCAGCATTTT
TRBJ2-5	TRBV24-1	.	TRBD1	CATSDTGQGLETQYF	TGTGCCACCAGTGATACGGGACAGGGCTTAGAGACCCAGTACTTC
TRBJ2-2	TRBV5-1	.	TRBD2	CASSPLTSGNTGELFF	TGCGCCAGCAGCCCCCTGACTAGCGGGAACACCGGGGAGCTGTTTTTT
TRBJ1-2	TRBV3-1/TRBV3-2	.	TRBD1	CASSHAGQGNYGYTF	TGTGCCAGCAGCCATGCTGGACAGGGCAACTATGGCTACACCTTC
TRBJ1-1	TRBV7-3	once	TRBD1	CASSLIRQGEAFF	TGTGCCAGCAGCTTAATACGACAGGGTGAAGCTTTCTTT
TRBJ1-4	TRBV28	.	TRBD1	CASSSGQVNEKLFF	TGTGCCAGCAGCTCGGGACAGGTTAATGAAAAACTGTTTTTT
TRBJ1-2	TRBV7-2	.	.	CASSARILYGYTF	TGTGCCAGCAGCGCGAGAATTCTCTATGGCTACACCTTC
TRBJ2-7	TRBV6-1	.	.	CASSEEGGEQYF	TGTGCCAGCAGTGAAGAAGGGGGCGAGCAGTACTTC
TRBJ2-5	TRBV5-1	.	.	CASSLRAEETQYF	TGCGCCAGCAGCTTACGAGCGGAAGAGACCCAGTACTTC
TRBJ1-1	TRBV5-1	.	.	CASSLGHSTNTEAFF	TGCGCCAGCAGCTTAGGTCACAGCACGAACACTGAAGCTTTCTTT
TRBJ1-3	TRBV5-6	.	.	CASSFGTGTGSGYF	.
TRBJ1-4	TRBV12-5	.	TRBD1	CASGYPTGGLTANEKLFF	TGTGCTAGTGGGTACCCGACAGGGGGGTTGACGGCTAATGAAAAACTGTTTTTT
TRBJ1-2	TRBV5-4	.	.	CASSLGRNNYGYTF	TGTGCCAGCAGCTTGGGGCGGAATAACTATGGCTACACCTTC
TRBJ1-1	TRBV6-2/TRBV6-3	.	.	CASSPQNTEAFF	TGTGCCAGCAGTCCACAGAACACTGAAGCTTTCTTT
TRBJ1-5	TRBV19	.	TRBD1	CASSIGQGAIQPQHF	TGTGCCAGTAGTATAGGACAGGGGGCGATTCAGCCCCAGCATTTT
TRBJ2-7	TRBV6-1	once	TRBD2	CASSDLSGRPSYEQYF	TGTGCCAGCAGTGACCTTAGCGGGAGGCCTTCCTACGAGCAGTACTTC
TRBJ1-1	TRBV3-1/TRBV3-2	once	.	CASSPTTGAAFF	TGTGCCAGCAGCCCCACGACAGGTGCAGCTTTCTTT
TRBJ2-3	TRBV18	.	.	CASSPPGSDTQYF	TGTGCCAGCTCACCACCCGGGTCAGATACGCAGTATTTT
TRBJ1-1	TRBV10-3	.	.	CAISERFPSGAFF	TGTGCCATCAGTGAGCGGTTCCCCTCGGGTGCTTTCTTT
TRBJ1-3	TRBV5-1	.	.	CASSLTGGTGNTIYF	TGCGCCAGCAGCTTGACGGGTGGTACTGGAAACACCATATATTTT
TRBJ2-3	TRBV24-1	.	TRBD2	CATSDEGLAGVDTQYF	TGTGCCACCAGTGATGAAGGACTAGCGGGAGTAGATACGCAGTATTTT
TRBJ2-2	TRBV5-1	.	TRBD2	CASSVGLAGAGELFF	TGCGCCAGCAGCGTAGGACTAGCGGGAGCCGGGGAGCTGTTTTTT
TRBJ2-1	TRBV2	.	TRBD2	CASRKGLAGESEQFF	TGTGCCAGCAGGAAAGGACTAGCGGGAGAAAGTGAGCAGTTCTTC
TRBJ1-1	TRBV2	.	.	CASYWEVHTEAFF	TGTGCCAGCTACTGGGAGGTCCACACTGAAGCTTTCTTT
TRBJ2-7	TRBV19	once	TRBD1	CASSQPGQGEEQYF	TGTGCCAGTAGTCAGCCGGGACAGGGGGAGGAGCAGTACTTC
TRBJ2-6	TRBV7-6	.	.	CASSPGLLTGANVLTF	TGTGCCAGCAGTCCCGGACTCTTAACCGGGGCCAACGTCCTGACTTTC
TRBJ1-5	TRBV27	.	.	CASSTRANQPQHF	TGTGCCAGCAGTACTAGGGCCAATCAGCCCCAGCATTTT
TRBJ1-2	TRBV29-1	few	.	CSVDPGDYGYTF	TGCAGCGTTGACCCGGGAGACTATGGCTACACCTTC
TRBJ2-5	TRBV27	once	TRBD2	CASSSGLAQETQYF	TGTGCCAGCAGTTCCGGACTAGCCCAAGAGACCCAGTACTTC
TRBJ2-5	TRBV5-1	.	TRBD2	CASSLVQRERETQYF	TGCGCCAGCAGCTTGGTTCAGCGGGAGAGGGAGACCCAGTACTTC